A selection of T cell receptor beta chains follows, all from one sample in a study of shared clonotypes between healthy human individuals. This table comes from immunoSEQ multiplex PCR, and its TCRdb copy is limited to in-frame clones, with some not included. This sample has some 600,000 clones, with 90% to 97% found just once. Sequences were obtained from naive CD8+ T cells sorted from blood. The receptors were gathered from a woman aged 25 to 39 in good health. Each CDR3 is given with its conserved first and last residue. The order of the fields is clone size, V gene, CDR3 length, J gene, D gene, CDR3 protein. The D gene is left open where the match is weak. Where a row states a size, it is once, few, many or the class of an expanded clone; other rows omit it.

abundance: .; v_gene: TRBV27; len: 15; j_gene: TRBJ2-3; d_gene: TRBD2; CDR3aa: CASSWGSGVEDTQYF
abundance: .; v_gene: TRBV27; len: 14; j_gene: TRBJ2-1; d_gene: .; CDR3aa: CASSLSDFFHEQFF
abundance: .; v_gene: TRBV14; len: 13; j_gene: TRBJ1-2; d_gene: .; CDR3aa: CASSQVTGYGYTF
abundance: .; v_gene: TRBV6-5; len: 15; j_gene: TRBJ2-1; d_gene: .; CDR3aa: CASSTGRSSYNEQFF
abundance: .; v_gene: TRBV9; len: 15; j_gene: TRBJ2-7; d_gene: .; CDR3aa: CASSPQHEPPYEQYF
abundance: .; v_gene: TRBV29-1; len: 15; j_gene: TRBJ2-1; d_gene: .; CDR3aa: CSVEGVSPTYNEQFF
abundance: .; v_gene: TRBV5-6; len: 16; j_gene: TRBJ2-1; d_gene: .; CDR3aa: CASSGGVGPGYNEQFF
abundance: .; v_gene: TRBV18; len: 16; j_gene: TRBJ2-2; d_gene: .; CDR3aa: CASSPPIAAMTGELFF
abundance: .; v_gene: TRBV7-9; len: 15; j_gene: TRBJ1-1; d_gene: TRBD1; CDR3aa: CASSGGQGLNTEAFF
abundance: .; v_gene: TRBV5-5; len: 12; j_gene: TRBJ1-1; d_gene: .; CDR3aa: CASSLDGAEAFF
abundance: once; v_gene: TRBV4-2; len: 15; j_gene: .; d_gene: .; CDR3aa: CASSQDRSSSYEQYF
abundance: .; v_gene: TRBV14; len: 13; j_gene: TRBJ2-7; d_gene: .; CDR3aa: CASSLGGSYEQYF
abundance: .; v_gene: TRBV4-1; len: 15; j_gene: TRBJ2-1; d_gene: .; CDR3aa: CASSLITSPRNEQFF
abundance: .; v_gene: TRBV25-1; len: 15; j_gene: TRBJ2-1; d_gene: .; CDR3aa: CASRADYTTHNEQFF
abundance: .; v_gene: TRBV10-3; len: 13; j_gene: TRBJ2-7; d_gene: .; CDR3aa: CAISESELHEQYF
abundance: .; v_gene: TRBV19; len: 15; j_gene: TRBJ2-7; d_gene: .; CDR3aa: CASSTTGTYAYEQYF
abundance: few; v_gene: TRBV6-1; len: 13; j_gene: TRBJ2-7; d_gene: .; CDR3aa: CASSPGLPAEQYF
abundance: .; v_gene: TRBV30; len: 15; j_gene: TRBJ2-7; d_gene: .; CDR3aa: CAWSVRSSPSYEQYF
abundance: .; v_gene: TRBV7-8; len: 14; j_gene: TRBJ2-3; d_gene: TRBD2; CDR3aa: CASSLLGGTDTQYF
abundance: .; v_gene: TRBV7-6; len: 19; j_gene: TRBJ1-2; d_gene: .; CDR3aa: CASSSLKDSNKAYSYGYTF
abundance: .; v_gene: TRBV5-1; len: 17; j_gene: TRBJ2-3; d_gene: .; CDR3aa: CASSLDSQRRSTDTQYF
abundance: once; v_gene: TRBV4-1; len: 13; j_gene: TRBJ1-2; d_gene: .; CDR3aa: CAAAWRQSYGYTF
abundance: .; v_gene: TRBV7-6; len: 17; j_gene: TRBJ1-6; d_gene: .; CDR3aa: CASSLGGHTLGSSPLHF
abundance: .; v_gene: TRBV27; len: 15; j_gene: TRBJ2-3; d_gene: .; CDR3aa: CASSLRQPATDTQYF
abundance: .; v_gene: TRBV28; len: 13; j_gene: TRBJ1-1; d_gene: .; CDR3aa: CASRPLGGPNAFF
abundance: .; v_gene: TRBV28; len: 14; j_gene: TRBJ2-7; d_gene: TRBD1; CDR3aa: CASRTGTGPQEQYF
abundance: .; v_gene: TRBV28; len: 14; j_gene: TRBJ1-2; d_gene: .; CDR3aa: CASNLRGRGYGYTF
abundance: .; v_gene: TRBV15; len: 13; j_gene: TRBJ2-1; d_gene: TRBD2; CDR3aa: CATRSSGFNEQFF
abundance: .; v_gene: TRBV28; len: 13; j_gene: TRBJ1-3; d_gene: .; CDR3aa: CASSFGGDYTIYF
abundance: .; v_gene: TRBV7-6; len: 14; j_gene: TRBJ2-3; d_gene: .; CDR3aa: CASSFRADTDTQYF
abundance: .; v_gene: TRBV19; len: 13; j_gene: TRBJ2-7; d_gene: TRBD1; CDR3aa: CASVGQGPYEQYF
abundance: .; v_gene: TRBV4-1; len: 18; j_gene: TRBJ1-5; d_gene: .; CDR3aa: CASSQGWGTEDGNQPQHF
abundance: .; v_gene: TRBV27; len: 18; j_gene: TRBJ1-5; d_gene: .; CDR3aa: CASSPIYRDGYSNQPQHF
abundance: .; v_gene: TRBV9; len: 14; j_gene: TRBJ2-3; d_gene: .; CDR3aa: CASSVGGGSDTQYF
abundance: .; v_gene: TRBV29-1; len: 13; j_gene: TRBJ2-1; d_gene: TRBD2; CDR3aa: CSALAGAYNEQFF
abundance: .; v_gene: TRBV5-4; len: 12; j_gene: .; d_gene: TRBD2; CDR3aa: CASSLGRDEQYF
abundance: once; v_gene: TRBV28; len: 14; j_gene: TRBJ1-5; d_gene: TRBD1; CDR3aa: CASSPTGAGQPQHF
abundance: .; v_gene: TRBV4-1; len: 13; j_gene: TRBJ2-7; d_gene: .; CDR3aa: CASSQEARQGKYF
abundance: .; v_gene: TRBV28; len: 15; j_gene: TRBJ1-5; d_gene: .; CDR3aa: CASSFADISNQPQHF
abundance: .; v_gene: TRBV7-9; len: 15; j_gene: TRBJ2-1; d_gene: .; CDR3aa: CASRRDLGTYNEQFF
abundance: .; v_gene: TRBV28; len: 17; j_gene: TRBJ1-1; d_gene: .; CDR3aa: CASSFFMVSGPGGEAFF
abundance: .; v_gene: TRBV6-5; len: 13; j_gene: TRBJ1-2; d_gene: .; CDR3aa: CASSGGPPYGYTF
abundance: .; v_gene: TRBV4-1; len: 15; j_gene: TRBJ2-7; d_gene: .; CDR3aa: CASSQDRGQYYEQYF
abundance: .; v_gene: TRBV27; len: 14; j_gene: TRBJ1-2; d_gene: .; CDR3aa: CAGYPPQANYGYTF
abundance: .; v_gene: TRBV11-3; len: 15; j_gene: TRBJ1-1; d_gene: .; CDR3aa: CASSPSPTGNTEAFF
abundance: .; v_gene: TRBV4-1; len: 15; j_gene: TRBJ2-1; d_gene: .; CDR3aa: CASSPRTRRLNEQFF